Below, one T cell receptor (beta chain) is given with its context. This record comes from a study of blood T cell repertoires in COVID-19. Study overall: The United States, Italy and Spain were the sources of the acute and convalescent COVID-19 samples. Nucleic acid was either cDNA or gDNA, and it came from T cells, B-cell-depleted T cells, or PBMCs.

In the original processing: By means of reference gene primer amplification, nucleated cell counts were estimated. Only in-frame clones appear in the TCRdb table, and some are missing; sequencing was by immunoSEQ multiplex PCR. V and J calls and clone size follow that table, whereas D and trimming were derived from the DNA. The sample carries 65,000 to 85,000 clones, 80% to 90% recorded once. Sequenced sample: peripheral blood. This clonotype was sampled from a man aged 50 to 60 with active COVID-19.

CDR3 nucleotide sequence: TGTGCCAGCAGCCCTAATCGGGGGGCCGCCTACGAGCAGTACTTC. Encoded protein: CASSPNRGAAYEQYF. V gene TRBV7-8 combines with J gene TRBJ2-7; TRBD2 is a possible D gene (7 bases). The CDR3 runs 15 residues. The V end lost 5 bases, the J end lost 2 bases, and 16 bases lay between the germline ends. CDR1 is SGHVS and CDR2 is FQNEAQ in the germline V gene. The full variable domain, its missing parts supplied by reference TRBV7-8 and TRBJ2-7, is GAGVSQSPRYKVAKRGQDVALRCDPISGHVSLFWYQQALGQGPEFLTYFQNEAQLDKSGLPSDRFFAERPEGSVSTLKIQRTQQEDSAVYLCASSPNRGAAYEQYFGPGTRLTVT.